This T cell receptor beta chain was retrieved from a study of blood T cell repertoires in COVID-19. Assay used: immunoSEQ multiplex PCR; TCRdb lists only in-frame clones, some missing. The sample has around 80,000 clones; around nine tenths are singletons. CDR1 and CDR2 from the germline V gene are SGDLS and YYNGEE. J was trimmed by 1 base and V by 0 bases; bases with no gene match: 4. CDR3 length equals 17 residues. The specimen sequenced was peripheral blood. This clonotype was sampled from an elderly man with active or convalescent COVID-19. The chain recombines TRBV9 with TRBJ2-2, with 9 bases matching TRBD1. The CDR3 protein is CASSVDGTGRNTGELFF. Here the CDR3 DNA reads TGTGCCAGCAGCGTAGATGGGACAGGGAGGAACACCGGGGAGCTGTTTTTT. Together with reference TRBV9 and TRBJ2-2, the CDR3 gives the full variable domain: DSGVTQTPKHLITATGQRVTLRCSPRSGDLSVYWYQQSLDQGLQFLIQYYNGEERAKGNILERFSAQQFPDLHSELNLSSLELGDSALYFCASSVDGTGRNTGELFFGEGSRLTVL.